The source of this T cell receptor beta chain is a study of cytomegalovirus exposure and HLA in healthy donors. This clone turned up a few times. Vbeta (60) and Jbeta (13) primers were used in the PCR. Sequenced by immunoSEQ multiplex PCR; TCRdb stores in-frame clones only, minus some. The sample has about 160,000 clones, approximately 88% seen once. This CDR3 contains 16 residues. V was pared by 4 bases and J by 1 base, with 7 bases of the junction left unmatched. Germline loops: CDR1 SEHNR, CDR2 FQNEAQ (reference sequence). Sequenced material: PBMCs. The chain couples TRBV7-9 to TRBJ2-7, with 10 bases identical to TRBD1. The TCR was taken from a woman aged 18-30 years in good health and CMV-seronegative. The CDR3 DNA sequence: TGTGCCAGCAGCTCCCCCGGGACAGGGGTTTCCTACGAGCAGTACTTC. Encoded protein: CASSSPGTGVSYEQYF.